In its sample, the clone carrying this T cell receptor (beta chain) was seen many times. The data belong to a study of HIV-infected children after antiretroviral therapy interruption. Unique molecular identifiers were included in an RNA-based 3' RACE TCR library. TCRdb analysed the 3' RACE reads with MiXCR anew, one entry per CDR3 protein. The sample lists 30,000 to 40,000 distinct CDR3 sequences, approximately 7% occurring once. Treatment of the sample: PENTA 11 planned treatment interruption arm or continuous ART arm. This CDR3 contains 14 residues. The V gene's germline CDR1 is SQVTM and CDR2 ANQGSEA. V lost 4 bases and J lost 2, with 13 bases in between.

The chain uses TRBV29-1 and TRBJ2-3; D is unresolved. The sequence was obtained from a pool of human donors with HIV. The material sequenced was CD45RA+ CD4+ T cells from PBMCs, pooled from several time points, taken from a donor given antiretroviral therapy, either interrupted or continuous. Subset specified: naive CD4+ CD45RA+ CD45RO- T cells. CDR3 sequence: CSVVAQFYTDTQYF. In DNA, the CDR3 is TGCAGCGTTGTTGCACAGTTCTACACAGATACGCAGTATTTT.